Sequencing of this T cell receptor beta chain was carried out in a study of blood T cell repertoires in COVID-19 (dated by TCRdb to the early 2020s). Looking at the study overall: Collaborator samples came from the United States, Italy and Spain and covered acute and convalescent phases of COVID-19. The material from the prospective study consisted of cDNA or gDNA derived from T cells, B-cell-depleted T cells, or PBMCs. Subjects who had been exposed to COVID-19, were actively infected with it, or had recovered from it provided the deeply sampled blood TCRbeta repertoires that made up the dataset. The repertoires were released in a freely available public database meant as a resource for research on the immune response to SARS-CoV-2. The samples were drawn from two sources: the first 160 participants of the ongoing ImmuneRACE study, and over 1,000 subjects contributed by 6 global collaborators. Nearly every sample came with metadata listing a de-identified subject ID, COVID-19 status, age in years and sex. Where HLA class I and class II types were available, the types were taken from metadata supplied by the sample provider, not from assay-based typing.

The immunoSEQ Assay, a bias-controlled multiplex PCR, was used to amplify TCRbeta CDR3 regions from genomic DNA. Per the source publication's procedure: Within the assay, amplification of reference gene primers was used to estimate how many nucleated cells each sample contained. Sequence reads were collapsed and filtered to measure the absolute abundance of every unique TCRbeta CDR3 rearrangement. For each sample, productive Simpson clonality was calculated by taking the square root of Simpson's diversity index across productive rearrangements. TCRdb mirrors the immuneACCESS table, restricted to in-frame sequences. Some clones are absent from its copies; in checked studies, under half trace to an unresolved V gene, and the reason for the others is unknown. That table supplies the V and J calls and clone size; D and trimming were determined from the DNA. Counted in this sample were 120,000 to 150,000 clones; roughly 85% of them appeared once. The ten most abundant clones make up less than 3% of the sample.

The study at large found these results: Clinical and demographic metadata were provided uncurated, with the amount varying by source and participant.

From cysteine to phenylalanine, the CDR3 is 14 amino acids long. This entry keeps only the CDR3 DNA: 42 bases, framed from base 1. V gives up 5 bases and J gives up 7 bases, and the segment between their germline ends measures 12 bases. CDR1 and CDR2 were assigned from the germline V gene (reference sequence) as SEHNR and FQNEAQ. The collaborating institutions used their own protocols to collect whole blood in K2EDTA tubes. For TCRbeta analysis, collaborator samples were shipped as frozen whole blood, as isolated PBMCs, or as DNA extracted from either sample type. On this clone: Its antigen specificity is not known. No base quality values were provided; no much bigger clone lies one nucleotide off.

The specimen was peripheral blood. This chain joins TRBV7-9 to TRBJ1-6; TRBD1 is a possible D gene, resting on 5 matching bases. This TCR derives from a man aged 45-65 years with acute or convalescent COVID-19. The DNA is TGTGCCAGCAGCCTGGACACCGCAAATTCACCCCTCCACTTT. The encoded protein is CASSLDTANSPLHF.